A single sample gave rise to the 8 T cell receptor beta chains below, sequenced in a study of cytomegalovirus exposure and HLA in healthy donors. Both 60 Vbeta primers and 13 Jbeta primers went into the PCR. The table came from immunoSEQ multiplex PCR; TCRdb's copy has only in-frame clones and leaves some out. The sample includes 99,000 or so clones, about 15% of them seen just once. Sequencing was done on a sample of PBMCs. The receptors derive from a female donor in good health and CMV-seronegative.

Comment on this clone: The sample contains more than one DNA sequence encoding this CDR3. The chain has TRBV6-6 and TRBJ1-5, with D perhaps matching TRBD1 (5 bases). Germline CDR1 and CDR2: MNHNY and SVGAGI (reference sequence). The CDR3 is made up of 13 amino acids. With 6 bases removed from V and 3 bases from J, the gap between germline ends came to 9 bases. The CDR3 DNA reads as TGTGCCAGCAGACAGGCCCTCAATCAGCCCCAGCATTTT. It translates to CASRQALNQPQHF.

The sample holds a few counts of this clone. V usage is TRBV4-3 and J usage is TRBJ2-1, with 7 nucleotides matching TRBD2. The CDR3 extends over 15 amino acids. With V trimmed by 0 bases and J by 7 bases, 6 bases remained unmatched. CDR1 and CDR2 from the germline V gene are LGHNA and YSLEER. CDR3 amino acids: CASSQEREMFNEQFF. CDR3 nucleotide sequence: TGCGCCAGCAGCCAAGAGCGGGAGATGTTTAATGAGCAGTTCTTC.

In its sample, this clone was seen a few times. The rearrangement uses TRBV5-5 and TRBJ1-1; TRBD1 aligns across 7 bases. The CDR3 is 14 amino acids. V lost 3 bases to trimming and J lost 5 bases; unmatched junction nucleotides: 7. The germline CDR1 and CDR2 sequences are SGHKS and YYEKEE (reference sequence). As DNA, the CDR3 is TGTGCCAGCAGCTGGGCCGGGACAGAAACTGAAGCTTTCTTT. It encodes CASSWAGTETEAFF.

V and J are TRBV9 and TRBJ2-3; weak D call: TRBD2 (5 bases). Germline V gives CDR1 SGDLS, CDR2 YYNGEE. The CDR3 has 14 amino acids. Trimming left V 3 bases short and J 4 bases short, with 12 bases between. The chain's CDR3 is CASSARGWSDTQYF. The CDR3 coding sequence is TGTGCCAGCAGCGCCAGAGGGTGGTCAGATACGCAGTATTTT. The full variable domain, rest sourced from reference TRBV9 and TRBJ2-3, is DSGVTQTPKHLITATGQRVTLRCSPRSGDLSVYWYQQSLDQGLQFLIQYYNGEERAKGNILERFSAQQFPDLHSELNLSSLELGDSALYFCASSARGWSDTQYFGPGTRLTVL.

The chain recombines TRBV9 with TRBJ2-1, with 11 bases lining up with TRBD2. The trim removed 1 base at V and 4 bases at J, leaving 7 bases unmatched. Germline loops: CDR1 SGDLS, CDR2 YYNGEE. This CDR3 is 17 amino acids long. In nucleotides, the CDR3 is TGTGCCAGCAGCGTAAAGCCACTAGCGGGAGAATACAATGAGCAGTTCTTC. It is translated as CASSVKPLAGEYNEQFF. Combining the CDR3 with reference TRBV9 and TRBJ2-1 gives the whole variable domain DSGVTQTPKHLITATGQRVTLRCSPRSGDLSVYWYQQSLDQGLQFLIQYYNGEERAKGNILERFSAQQFPDLHSELNLSSLELGDSALYFCASSVKPLAGEYNEQFFGPGTRLTVL.

This clone was picked up a small number of times. The chain carries TRBV2 and TRBJ1-5, with D possibly being TRBD1 (5 bases). CDR1 and CDR2 from the germline V gene are SNHLY and FYNNEI. The germline V and J ends were trimmed by 7 bases and 1 base, with 11 bases remaining between them. The CDR3 consists of 14 residues. CDR3: CASNPTDSNQPQHF. The CDR3 nucleotides read TGTGCCAGCAACCCGACAGACAGCAATCAGCCCCAGCATTTT. Full variable domain (rest looked up from reference TRBV2 and TRBJ1-5): EPEVTQTPSHQVTQMGQEVILRCVPISNHLYFYWYRQILGQKVEFLVSFYNNEISEKSEIFDDQFSVERPDGSNFTLKIRSTKLEDSAMYFCASNPTDSNQPQHFGDGTRLSIL.

J is TRBJ1-5 and V is TRBV9, with D possibly matching TRBD1 (6 bases). The germline CDR1 and CDR2 sequences are SGDLS and YYNGEE. This CDR3 is built from 15 residues. V was clipped by 5 bases and J by 7 bases, with 19 bases between them. The CDR3 DNA reads TGTGCCAGCAGGCAACCACAGGGTACGGGGCAGCCCCAGCATTTT. It specifies CASRQPQGTGQPQHF.

This clone was seen only a few times. The genes are TRBV30 and TRBJ2-7; 13 bases are shared with TRBD2. V dropped 3 bases and J dropped 4; count of bases not matched to a gene: 6. The CDR3 totals 15 residues. CDR1 and CDR2 from the germline V gene are GTSNPN and SVGIG (reference sequence). CDR3 loop: CAWRPRTSGSYEQYF. The CDR3 DNA reads TGTGCCTGGAGGCCAAGGACTAGCGGGAGTTACGAGCAGTACTTC.